Shown below are 23 T cell receptor beta chains from a single sample sequenced in a study of blood T cells in healthy people across ages. Alongside a J-beta primer mix, a sample-barcoded 5' primer served in a second PCR lasting 7 to 11 cycles. MiXCR was run by TCRdb on the 5' RACE reads, yielding one entry per CDR3 protein. The sample records about 1.7 million distinct CDR3 sequences, 28% being singletons. The sample consisted of blood. Receptor source: a woman between 25 and 40 years old in good health.

This clonotype was observed a handful of times. This chain links TRBV7-9 with TRBJ2-3, with TRBD1 matching 7 bases. With V trimmed by 2 bases and J by 4 bases, 9 bases remained unmatched. This CDR3 region has 16 residues. Looked up from germline, CDR1 is SEHNR and CDR2 is FQNEAQ (reference sequence). Written as DNA, the CDR3 is TGTGCCAGCAGCTTAACGAGACAGGGCGGCGCAGATACGCAGTATTTT. It encodes CASSLTRQGGADTQYF.

This clonotype was counted at least ten times. The chain recombines TRBV28 with TRBJ2-6; TRBD2 might be the D (6 bases). The germline CDR1 and CDR2 sequences are MDHEN and SYDVKM. The CDR3 extends over 14 amino acids. V dropped 5 bases and J dropped 4 bases, with 9 bases sitting between them. The CDR3 reads CASSGRRGANVLTF. The CDR3 DNA is TGTGCCAGCAGTGGGAGGCGGGGGGCCAACGTCCTGACTTTC.

The gene calls are TRBV20-1 and TRBJ2-7, with D perhaps TRBD2 (5 bases). The germline V gene has CDR1 DFQATT and CDR2 SNEGSKA (reference sequence). The V end was cut by 0 bases, the J end by 3 bases, with 15 bases between. This CDR3 spans 15 amino acids. CDR3 bases: TGCAGTGCTAGAGATTTAAGCGGCCCTTTCTACGAGCAGTACTTC. Translated: CSARDLSGPFYEQYF.

The chain has TRBV7-9 and TRBJ1-1; D remains unclear. Trimming cost V 0 bases and J 1 base, with 6 bases left between them. The length of the CDR3 is 14 residues. The V gene's germline CDR1 is SEHNR and CDR2 FQNEAQ (reference sequence). The CDR3 DNA reads TGTGCCAGCAGCTTAGCTTCTAAGAACACTGAAGCTTTCTTT. Residues: CASSLASKNTEAFF.

This clonotype was found many times. The chain has TRBV20-1 and TRBJ2-5; D may be TRBD1 (5 bases). V lost 0 bases and J 3 bases, leaving 17 bases between the germline ends. The CDR3 spans 16 residues. Germline V lookup: CDR1 DFQATT, CDR2 SNEGSKA (reference sequence). The CDR3 sequence: CSARDLQGVLKETQYF. The DNA of the CDR3 is TGCAGTGCTAGAGATTTGCAGGGCGTATTAAAAGAGACCCAGTACTTC.

This clonotype appeared many times. The rearrangement uses TRBV7-9 and TRBJ2-1; perhaps TRBD2 as D (5 bases). The V and J ends lost 2 bases and 3 bases respectively, with 11 bases between them. The CDR3 extends over 15 amino acids. Germline V CDR1 and CDR2: SEHNR, FQNEAQ (reference sequence). The CDR3 spells CASSLNSGNYNEQFF. Written as DNA, the CDR3 is TGTGCCAGCAGCTTAAATTCGGGGAACTACAATGAGCAGTTCTTC.

The gene calls are TRBV18 and TRBJ2-7, with D possibly being TRBD2 (6 bases). The length of the CDR3 is 15 residues. Germline loops: CDR1 KGHSH, CDR2 LQKENI. Trimming stripped 6 bases from V and 7 bases from J, with 22 bases between. CDR3 protein: CASSLVSSAAGEQYF. The CDR3 DNA reads TGTGCCAGCTCTCTTGTATCCAGTGCGGCGGGGGAGCAGTACTTC.

This clonotype was counted many times. V gene TRBV28 combines with J gene TRBJ2-5; weak D call: TRBD1 (7 bases). V lost 6 bases to trimming and J lost 2 bases, with 19 bases between them. Germline assignment: CDR1 MDHEN and CDR2 SYDVKM. There are 16 residues in the CDR3. The CDR3 here is CASSPIEQGGQETQYF. Here the CDR3 DNA reads TGTGCCAGCAGCCCTATCGAGCAGGGGGGTCAAGAGACCCAGTACTTC.

This clonotype has more than one count but fewer than ten. The rearrangement links TRBV9 to TRBJ2-7; 8 bases map to TRBD1. V lost 3 bases and J lost 7; bases outside the gene matches: 12. Germline loops: CDR1 SGDLS, CDR2 YYNGEE. CDR3 length: 15 amino acids. DNA of the CDR3: TGTGCCAGCAGCGCCCGACAGGGGAAGGTTTGGGAGCAGTACTTC. Its protein is CASSARQGKVWEQYF.

The chain recombines TRBV24-1 with TRBJ2-3; a weak D match, TRBD2 (5 bases). Trimming removed 4 bases at V and 7 bases at J, with 20 bases between. CDR1 KGHDR and CDR2 SFDVKD come from the germline V gene. The CDR3 extends over 16 amino acids. Here the CDR3 DNA reads TGTGCCACCAGTGACAACTATGGACGGGGATCAAATACGCAGTATTTT. Translated: CATSDNYGRGSNTQYF.

The rearrangement links TRBV2 to TRBJ1-4; D is unresolved. Trimming left V 1 base short and J 4 bases short, with 7 bases between. The CDR3 length is 14 residues. Looked up from germline, CDR1 is SNHLY and CDR2 is FYNNEI. The DNA of the CDR3 is TGTGCCAGCAGTGAAGGGGCAGTTAATGAAAAACTGTTTTTT. Protein sequence: CASSEGAVNEKLFF.

The V gene is TRBV7-2, the J gene TRBJ1-5, with D unclear. This CDR3 region has 15 residues. Germline CDR1 and CDR2: SGHTA and FQGNSA. The V gene lost 0 bases and the J gene lost 6 bases, with 12 bases spanning the gap. CDR3: CASSLAARGVQPQHF. For the CDR3, the DNA is TGTGCCAGCAGCTTAGCGGCCCGGGGTGTTCAGCCCCAGCATTTT. Filled out from reference TRBV7-2 and TRBJ1-5, the complete variable domain reads GAGVSQSPSNKVTEKGKDVELRCDPISGHTALYWYRQSLGQGLEFLIYFQGNSAPDKSGLPSDRFSAERTGGSVSTLTIQRTQQEDSAVYLCASSLAARGVQPQHFGDGTRLSIL.

This chain uses TRBV7-9 with TRBJ2-7; 15 positions agree with TRBD2. Germline-derived CDR1 and CDR2 are SEHNR and FQNEAQ (reference sequence). CDR3 length equals 15 residues. J was trimmed by 6 bases and V by 5 bases; bases with no gene match: 5. The CDR3: CASSEPGLAGGEQYF. DNA for the CDR3: TGTGCCAGCAGCGAGCCGGGACTAGCGGGGGGCGAGCAGTACTTC.

The V and J genes are TRBV20-1 and TRBJ1-1; the match to TRBD1 covers 9 bases. V dropped 3 bases and J dropped 11; count of bases not matched to a gene: 16. The CDR3 is 15 residues long. Per germline, CDR1 DFQATT and CDR2 SNEGSKA (reference sequence). The CDR3 spells CSARKQGAALVPAFF. Here the CDR3 DNA reads TGCAGTGCTAGGAAACAGGGGGCCGCCCTTGTCCCGGCTTTCTTT.

Note on this clonotype: The junction departs from germline at one end; a sequencing error may be responsible. This rearrangement joins TRBV12-3 or TRBV12-4 to TRBJ1-1; perhaps TRBD1 as D (6 bases). This CDR3 region has 14 residues. The CDR3 coding sequence is TGTGTCAGCAGTTTAAAGGGGGGTAACACTGAAGCTTTCTTT. It encodes CVSSLKGGNTEAFF.

This clonotype came up many times. The chain combines TRBV5-1 with TRBJ2-5; D gene uncertain. The CDR3 sequence is 15 residues long. V was trimmed by 2 bases and J by 4 bases, leaving 15 bases between them. Per the germline V gene, CDR1 is SGHRS and CDR2 is YFSETQ. The DNA for the CDR3 is TGCGCCAGCAGCTTTGCCGACCCTGGAGTAGAGACCCAGTACTTC. Residues: CASSFADPGVETQYF.

CDR3 sequence (DNA): TGTGCCAGCAGTAAGGGCGGCCCAAGGACCTCCACAGATACGCAGTATTTT. Translated, it gives CASSKGGPRTSTDTQYF. The V and J genes are TRBV12-3 or TRBV12-4 and TRBJ2-3; D call uncertain. Trimming stripped 5 bases from V and 2 bases from J, with 20 bases between. The CDR3 runs to 17 residues.

The gene calls are TRBV5-5 and TRBJ2-1; D remains ambiguous. Germline V gene sequence: CDR1 SGHKS, CDR2 YYEKEE (reference sequence). This CDR3 is 14 amino acids long. The V gene lost 5 bases and the J gene lost 10 bases, with 19 bases spanning the gap. CDR3 sequence (DNA): TGTGCCAGCAGTTCTGGACGGAGCTCCTACGAGCAGTTCTTC. Its translation: CASSSGRSSYEQFF.

The chain recombines TRBV29-1 with TRBJ2-1, with D tentatively TRBD2 (6 bases). The CDR3 is 15 residues long. Germline V gene sequence: CDR1 SQVTM, CDR2 ANQGSEA. Trimming shortened V by 4 bases and J by 1 base, and 14 bases separated the two germline ends. The CDR3 sequence: CSVGVGGDSYNEQFF. In nucleotides, the CDR3 is TGCAGCGTTGGGGTCGGAGGGGATTCCTACAATGAGCAGTTCTTC.

This clonotype has a handful of counts. This chain uses TRBV7-3 with TRBJ1-6, with D perhaps TRBD1 (6 bases). The CDR3 spans 16 residues. V was trimmed by 1 base and J by 7 bases, leaving 14 bases between them. CDR1 and CDR2 from the germline V gene are SGHTA and FQGTGA. CDR3 residues: CASSLRGGRENSPLHF. The CDR3 DNA is TGTGCCAGCAGCTTAAGAGGGGGGCGAGAGAATTCACCCCTCCACTTT.

This chain joins TRBV5-1 and TRBJ2-2; TRBD2 is a possible D gene (8 bases). Trimming cost V 7 bases and J 3 bases, with 13 bases left between them. The germline V gene has CDR1 SGHRS and CDR2 YFSETQ. This CDR3 spans 14 amino acids. CDR3 DNA: TGCGCCAGCCGGGAGGGGGCTTACACCGGGGAGCTGTTTTTT. As protein: CASREGAYTGELFF.

A few counts support this clonotype. The chain links TRBV10-3 to TRBJ1-1; D is undetermined. CDR1 and CDR2 (germline): ENHRY, SYGVKD. Trimming removed 0 bases at V and 9 bases at J, with 11 bases between. This CDR3 has 13 amino acids. CDR3 coding DNA: TGTGCCATCAGTGAGTCAGATAGTGAGAAAGCTTTCTTT. Translated, it gives CAISESDSEKAFF.

The gene calls are TRBV29-1 and TRBJ1-2, with a tentative D call TRBD1 (6 bases). The V end was cut by 1 base, the J end by 6 bases, with 15 bases between. This CDR3 comprises 14 residues. Germline V gives CDR1 SQVTM, CDR2 ANQGSEA. The DNA of the CDR3 is TGCAGCGTTGAAGCTTACAGGGAGCGGGATGGCTACACCTTC. Translation: CSVEAYRERDGYTF.